This entry lists 2 T cell receptor beta chains sequenced from one sample in a study of blood T cell repertoires in COVID-19 (dated by TCRdb to the early 2020s). Library generation was performed with the immunoSEQ multiplex PCR assay. TCRdb took over this immuneACCESS table, retaining in-frame rearrangements with V and J assigned. Such tables are incomplete; in checked studies, under half of the missing clones stem from an unresolved V gene, and the remainder is unexplained. This sample has fewer than 300,000 clones in its table, and about four fifths of those were observed once. Of the sample, approximately 5% is held by the ten largest clones. The specimen was PBMCs or T cells enriched from blood (not recorded which). These receptors were taken from a man between 35 and 55 years old who had been exposed to COVID-19.

In this sample, this clone turned up a few times. The CDR3 sequence: CASRDIRGGMNTEAFF. CDR3 nucleotides: TGTGCCAGCAGAGACATTAGGGGAGGGATGAACACTGAAGCTTTCTTT. This chain connects TRBV2 to TRBJ1-1; D perhaps matches TRBD1 (5 bases). The germline V gene has CDR1 SNHLY and CDR2 FYNNEI. The CDR3 loop spans 16 amino acids. V was shortened by 6 bases and J by 0 bases, with 17 bases between the two germline ends. The whole variable domain, filled in from reference TRBV2 and TRBJ1-1, reads EPEVTQTPSHQVTQMGQEVILRCVPISNHLYFYWYRQILGQKVEFLVSFYNNEISEKSEIFDDQFSVERPDGSNFTLKIRSTKLEDSAMYFCASRDIRGGMNTEAFFGQGTRLTVV.

This chain links TRBV3-1 (or the pseudogene TRBV3-2) with TRBJ2-7, with 7 bases lining up with TRBD2. V trimming: 0 bases; J trimming: 2 bases; junction bases outside the gene matches: 13. Germline V CDR1 and CDR2: LGHDT, YNNKEL (reference sequence). The CDR3 has 18 residues. CDR3 bases: TGTGCCAGCAGCCAAGATTCGGCTAGCGGCAGAGAGACCTACGAGCAGTACTTC. Its translation: CASSQDSASGRETYEQYF.